Described below is a single T cell receptor (beta chain) sequence and its context. What it binds is unknown. The sample comes from a study of cytomegalovirus exposure and HLA in healthy donors. Study in general: Assignment to the Caucasian-associated ancestry cluster applied to approximately 80% of the approximately 420 genotyped donors. General study results and limits: In an earlier analysis, about 87% or about 30%: the productive usage of most TCR beta V segments. A later analysis showed HLA-associated TCR beta chains outstripping equally common others in clonal expansion.

This CDR3 comprises 15 residues. With V trimmed by 0 bases and J by 0 bases, 0 bases remained unmatched. Germline V gene lookup returns CDR1 SGDLS and CDR2 YYNGEE. The PCR was carried out with 60 Vbeta primers and 13 Jbeta primers. TCRdb keeps only in-frame clones here, not all; method: immunoSEQ multiplex PCR. The repertoire includes roughly 100,000 clones, over 70% of them detected once, and about 6% sits in the top ten. Healthy people donating bone marrow made up the donors. Material: PBMCs. This clonotype was obtained from a male donor in good health and CMV-seronegative. V and J are TRBV9 and TRBJ2-5, with 9 bases aligning to TRBD2. The chain's CDR3 is CASSVGTSDQETQYF. In DNA, the CDR3 is TGTGCCAGCAGCGTAGGGACTAGCGACCAAGAGACCCAGTACTTC.